The 11 T cell receptor beta chains below all came from one sample that was sequenced in a study of T cell responses to AZD1222 COVID-19 vaccine. Sequencing was performed with immunoSEQ multiplex PCR; in TCRdb, only in-frame clones are kept and a portion is missing. The data show about 120,000 clones, with roughly 86% seen just once and around 2.9% held by the top ten. The starting material was peripheral blood, obtained 28 days after the second AZD1222 dose. These receptors originate from an adult who received the AZD1222 COVID-19 vaccine.

The gene calls are TRBV19 and TRBJ1-6; D perhaps matches TRBD1 (5 bases). The V gene's germline CDR1 is LNHDA and CDR2 SQIVND (reference sequence). Trimming removed 6 bases from V and 9 bases from J, with 9 bases in between. This CDR3 region has 12 residues. The CDR3 protein is CASRWGFSPLHF. The CDR3 DNA reads as TGTGCCAGTAGATGGGGGTTTTCACCCCTCCACTTT. Full variable domain (remainder filled in from reference TRBV19 and TRBJ1-6): DGGITQSPKYLFRKEGQNVTLSCEQNLNHDAMYWYRQDPGQGLRLIYYSQIVNDFQKGDIAEGYSVSREKKESFPLTVTSAQKNPTAFYLCASRWGFSPLHFGNGTRLTVT.

The chain couples TRBV6-6 to TRBJ1-6, with D perhaps TRBD1 (5 bases). Germline V CDR1 and CDR2: MNHNY, SVGAGI (reference sequence). The CDR3 loop spans 14 amino acids. The V end was cut by 5 bases, the J end by 7 bases, with 12 bases between. DNA for the CDR3: TGTGCCAGCAGTCTAATAGGGGAGAATTCACCCCTCCACTTT. It specifies CASSLIGENSPLHF.

The V gene is TRBV5-5, the J gene TRBJ2-1, with 8 bases that match TRBD1. CDR1 and CDR2 from the germline V gene are SGHKS and YYEKEE (reference sequence). The CDR3 length is 17 residues. The ends lost 2 bases at V and 9 bases at J; junction bases unmatched: 16. In DNA, the CDR3 is TGTGCCAGCAGCTTAAATAACCCCGGGACAGGCAGGGGTGAGCAGTTCTTC. This gives the protein CASSLNNPGTGRGEQFF.

The chain recombines TRBV3-1 (or the pseudogene TRBV3-2) with TRBJ1-3; D is unresolved. The germline V and J ends were trimmed by 2 bases and 0 bases, with 11 bases remaining between them. The CDR3 contains 16 residues. Per the germline V gene, CDR1 is LGHDT and CDR2 is YNNKEL (reference sequence). As DNA, the CDR3 is TGTGCCAGCAGCCAAAGGCCGGGGATCTCTGGAAACACCATATATTTT. This codes for CASSQRPGISGNTIYF.

The rearrangement uses TRBV15 and TRBJ1-5, with D possibly being TRBD1 (5 bases). Germline-derived CDR1 and CDR2 are LNHNV and YYDKDF (reference sequence). The V gene lost 1 base and the J gene lost 7 bases, with 11 bases spanning the gap. The CDR3 extends over 14 amino acids. The CDR3 loop reads CATSRAGMRQPQHF. The CDR3, as DNA: TGTGCCACCAGCAGAGCAGGGATGCGGCAGCCCCAGCATTTT.

The genes are TRBV9 and TRBJ2-1; TRBD1 matches 9 bases. Germline loops: CDR1 SGDLS, CDR2 YYNGEE. The V gene end was trimmed by 4 bases and the J gene end by 3 bases; junction bases not matched to a gene: 8. CDR3 length equals 16 residues. The CDR3 sequence: CASSPRTGASYNEQFF. The CDR3 DNA reads as TGTGCCAGCAGCCCGCGGACAGGGGCGAGCTACAATGAGCAGTTCTTC.

This clone was seen more than once but under ten times. The chain combines TRBV7-9 with TRBJ2-5; D is ambiguous. Per germline, CDR1 SEHNR and CDR2 FQNEAQ (reference sequence). V dropped 1 base and J dropped 4 bases, with 13 bases sitting between them. This CDR3 is 15 amino acids long. The CDR3 sequence is CASSLVASLGETQYF. The CDR3 DNA reads as TGTGCCAGCAGCTTAGTTGCCTCTCTGGGAGAGACCCAGTACTTC.

The chain recombines TRBV18 with TRBJ2-7; 7 positions agree with TRBD1. The CDR3 is 14 residues long. Trimming at V came to 5 bases and at J to 0 bases, leaving 4 bases not matched to a gene. Germline V gene lookup returns CDR1 KGHSH and CDR2 LQKENI. CDR3 DNA: TGTGCCAGCTCAACACAGGGGTCCTCCTACGAGCAGTACTTC. It is translated as CASSTQGSSYEQYF. Full variable domain (remainder filled in from reference TRBV18 and TRBJ2-7): NAGVMQNPRHLVRRRGQEARLRCSPMKGHSHVYWYRQLPEEGLKFMVYLQKENIIDESGMPKERFSAEFPKEGPSILRIQQVVRGDSAAYFCASSTQGSSYEQYFGPGTRLTVT.

This sequence joins TRBV6-2 or TRBV6-3 and TRBJ1-3; no definite D call. CDR3 length: 14 amino acids. V was shortened by 4 bases and J by 1 base, with 8 bases between the two germline ends. CDR1 is MNHEY and CDR2 is SVGEGT in the germline V gene. Written as DNA, the CDR3 is TGTGCCAGCAGTTCGACGGGTTCTGGAAACACCATATATTTT. Protein product: CASSSTGSGNTIYF.

The chain has TRBV6-5 and TRBJ1-2; TRBD1 matches at 9 bases. The germline V gene has CDR1 MNHEY and CDR2 SVGAGI. Trimming took 5 bases from V and 7 from J; bases not matched to a gene: 11. CDR3 size: 15 residues. The CDR3 DNA reads as TGTGCCAGCAGTAGGACAGGGGCAGATCCCGGTGGCTACACCTTC. As protein: CASSRTGADPGGYTF.

This chain links TRBV6-5 with TRBJ2-2, with D possibly being TRBD1 (7 bases). The CDR3 is 14 amino acids. The germline V gene has CDR1 MNHEY and CDR2 SVGAGI. Trimming cost V 8 bases and J 7 bases, with 17 bases left between them. The CDR3 region is CASAYRGGGGELFF. In DNA, the CDR3 is TGTGCCAGCGCTTACAGGGGAGGAGGCGGGGAGCTGTTTTTT.